These T cell receptor beta chains were read from a single sample in a study of blood T cell repertoires in COVID-19. TCRdb's table, derived via immunoSEQ multiplex PCR, lists solely in-frame clones and lacks some. The top ten hold less than 8% of the sample, which has a few hundred thousand clones, more than 70% seen once. Sample: PBMCs or T cells enriched from blood (not recorded which). These receptors were collected from a woman aged 40 to 55 with acute COVID-19. CDR3s include the opening cysteine and the closing phenylalanine or tryptophan. The order of the fields is clone size, D gene, J gene, V gene, CDR3 protein, CDR3 DNA. A D gene is named only where the DNA matches it firmly. Some rows have no size entry. The others give once, few or many, or a class for an expanded clone.

clone_size: .
d_call: .
j_call: TRBJ1-3
v_call: TRBV10-3
cdr3_aa: CAISVGRGDSGNTIYF
cdr3_nt: TGTGCCATCAGTGTAGGGAGGGGCGACTCTGGAAACACCATATATTTT

clone_size: .
d_call: TRBD2
j_call: TRBJ2-1
v_call: TRBV11-2
cdr3_aa: CASSVAGEANEQFF
cdr3_nt: TGTGCCAGCAGTGTAGCGGGAGAAGCCAATGAGCAGTTCTTC

clone_size: once
d_call: .
j_call: TRBJ1-5
v_call: TRBV28
cdr3_aa: CASSSVQPQHF
cdr3_nt: TGTGCCAGCAGTTCGGTGCAGCCCCAGCATTTT

clone_size: .
d_call: .
j_call: TRBJ1-1
v_call: TRBV5-1
cdr3_aa: CASSLFSGNTEAFF
cdr3_nt: TGCGCCAGCAGCTTGTTTTCGGGGAACACTGAAGCTTTCTTT

clone_size: .
d_call: .
j_call: TRBJ2-1
v_call: TRBV7-3
cdr3_aa: CASRLRGQSNNEQFF
cdr3_nt: TGTGCCAGCAGATTGCGGGGACAGAGCAACAATGAGCAGTTCTTC

clone_size: .
d_call: .
j_call: TRBJ1-4
v_call: TRBV12-3/TRBV12-4
cdr3_aa: CASSFETSKLFF
cdr3_nt: TGTGCCAGCAGTTTCGAGACTTCAAAACTGTTTTTT

clone_size: few
d_call: .
j_call: TRBJ2-7
v_call: TRBV11-2
cdr3_aa: CASSLGAGEQYF
cdr3_nt: TGTGCCAGCAGCTTAGGAGCAGGGGAGCAGTACTTC

clone_size: .
d_call: .
j_call: TRBJ1-5
v_call: TRBV6-4
cdr3_aa: CASSDHRGQPQHF
cdr3_nt: TGTGCCAGCAGTGACCATCGGGGTCAGCCCCAGCATTTT

clone_size: .
d_call: TRBD1
j_call: TRBJ1-5
v_call: TRBV2
cdr3_aa: CASSGRDRVGNQPQHF
cdr3_nt: TGTGCCAGCAGTGGACGGGACAGGGTTGGCAATCAGCCCCAGCATTTT

clone_size: .
d_call: .
j_call: TRBJ1-3
v_call: TRBV5-1
cdr3_aa: CASSGSGNTIYF
cdr3_nt: TGCGCCAGCTCAGGCTCTGGAAACACCATATATTTT

clone_size: .
d_call: .
j_call: TRBJ1-1
v_call: TRBV7-5
cdr3_aa: CARSSRQGKDTEAFF
cdr3_nt: TGTGCCAGAAGCTCCAGACAGGGGAAGGACACTGAAGCTTTCTTT

clone_size: .
d_call: TRBD1
j_call: TRBJ1-1
v_call: TRBV28
cdr3_aa: CASSSPYRGLNTEAFF
cdr3_nt: TGTGCCAGCAGTTCCCCTTACAGGGGGTTGAACACTGAAGCTTTCTTT